This TCR beta chain was profiled in a study of blood T cell repertoires in COVID-19. Study-level background: Acute and convalescent COVID-19 specimens originated in the United States, Italy and Spain.

This table comes from immunoSEQ multiplex PCR, and its TCRdb copy is limited to in-frame clones, with some not included. Of 250,000 or so clones listed, about 91% are singletons. The material sequenced was PBMCs or T cells enriched from blood (not recorded which). This clonotype originated in a woman aged 35 to 49 with acute COVID-19.

CDR3 protein: CASSRSSGGQETQYF. DNA of the CDR3: TGTGCCAGCTCACGTTCTAGCGGGGGCCAAGAGACCCAGTACTTC. The rearrangement uses TRBV18 and TRBJ2-5, with 10 bases matching TRBD2. Germline lookup yields CDR1 KGHSH and CDR2 LQKENI. V trimming: 4 bases; J trimming: 1 base; junction bases outside the gene matches: 3. The CDR3 sequence is 15 residues long.